Detailed here is one T cell receptor beta chain. This specimen belongs to a study of T-cell memory formation after mild COVID-19. TCRdb re-called the 5' RACE reads with MiXCR, one entry per CDR3 protein. The profile shows approximately 28,000 distinct CDR3 sequences, 12% of them singletons. The CDR3 is 15 amino acids. The V gene's germline CDR1 is MNHNY and CDR2 SVGAGI (reference sequence). With V trimmed by 7 bases and J by 1 base, 10 bases remained unmatched. This TCR was sampled from an adult woman who had mild COVID-19 (a few samples of this study predate the infection). Cell type and time point are not known. The chain links TRBV6-6 to TRBJ2-7; 7 bases map to TRBD1. Specimen: PBMCs or a T cell subset sorted from them (not recorded which). The DNA of the CDR3 is TGTGCCAGCAATTTTCGACAGGGAAGTTCCTACGAGCAGTACTTC. Encoded protein: CASNFRQGSSYEQYF.